These 23 T cell receptor beta chains were all obtained from the same sample, sequenced in a study of T cell clones after liver transplantation. TCRdb's table, derived via immunoSEQ multiplex PCR, lists solely in-frame clones and lacks some. The table includes about 120,000 clones, around nine tenths detected once. Sequenced here: CD4+ T cells from blood, sampled 12 months after liver transplant. These receptors came from a human patient who received a liver transplant. Some of the T cells may derive from the graft donor.

In DNA, the CDR3 is TGTGCCAGTAGTCCGGACCGCTACGAGCAGTACTTC. Its protein product is CASSPDRYEQYF. The chain couples TRBV19 to TRBJ2-7; D uncertain. The CDR3 runs to 12 residues. Germline assignment: CDR1 LNHDA and CDR2 SQIVND (reference sequence). V was shortened by 5 bases and J by 3 bases, with 8 bases between the two germline ends.

Remarks on this clone: Germline is not matched at one junction end, which may reflect a read error. V gene TRBV7-7 combines with J gene TRBJ2-5; no reliable D call. The CDR3 length is 13 residues. CDR1 SSHAT and CDR2 FNYEAQ come from the germline V gene (reference sequence). CDR3 DNA sequence: TGTGCTAGCAGCTTAGGGCCTAAAGAGACCCAGTACTTC. Amino acid sequence: CASSLGPKETQYF.

The rearrangement uses TRBV18 and TRBJ1-1; the match to TRBD1 covers 8 bases. The CDR3 contains 16 residues. CDR1 KGHSH and CDR2 LQKENI come from the germline V gene. V lost 3 bases, J lost 1 base, and 7 bases stayed unmatched. This chain's CDR3 is CASSPAGGMGNTEAFF. As DNA, the CDR3 is TGTGCCAGCTCACCCGCAGGGGGCATGGGGAACACTGAAGCTTTCTTT.

This chain connects TRBV21-1 to TRBJ2-1; TRBD2 reflects the table's D call only, with no check against the DNA. TRBV21-1 is annotated as a pseudogene. This CDR3 region has 14 residues. The chain's CDR3 is CASSKGLADNEQFF. CDR3 in DNA: TGTGCCAGCAGCAAGGGCCTAGCGGACAATGAGCAGTTCTTC.

The chain uses TRBV5-1 and TRBJ2-1, with 14 bases aligning to TRBD2. This CDR3 region has 16 residues. Germline CDR1 and CDR2: SGHRS and YFSETQ. Trimming took 2 bases from V and 8 from J; bases not matched to a gene: 6. CDR3 sequence: CASSFLPGLAGDEQFF. Written as DNA, the CDR3 is TGCGCCAGCAGCTTCCTGCCGGGACTAGCGGGGGATGAGCAGTTCTTC.

This clone was recorded once. The V call is TRBV7-2, the J call TRBJ2-1; 9 bases match TRBD2. The CDR3 has 15 residues. Germline values: CDR1 SGHTA, CDR2 FQGNSA. V shed 1 base and J 4 bases; nucleotides not matched to a gene: 2. CDR3: CASSLGLAGYNEQFF. CDR3 DNA: TGTGCCAGCAGCTTAGGGCTAGCGGGGTACAATGAGCAGTTCTTC.

The chain carries TRBV5-5 and TRBJ1-2, with D possibly TRBD1 on 6 matching bases. V was cut by 0 bases and J by 4 bases, with 16 bases left in between. The CDR3 has 16 amino acids. Germline V gene data show CDR1 as SGHKS and CDR2 as YYEKEE (reference sequence). The CDR3 reads CASSLGGLQGVYGYTF. The CDR3 DNA is TGTGCCAGCAGCTTGGGGGGACTACAGGGAGTCTATGGCTACACCTTC.

V usage is TRBV10-1 and J usage is TRBJ2-1; 11 bases map to TRBD2. V lost 0 bases to trimming and J lost 7 bases; unmatched junction nucleotides: 5. This CDR3 spans 16 amino acids. From germline, CDR1 is WNHNN and CDR2 SYGVQD (reference sequence). CDR3 protein: CASSESLAGGLNEQFF. The DNA of the CDR3 is TGCGCCAGCAGTGAGTCCCTAGCGGGAGGTCTTAATGAGCAGTTCTTC.

The rearrangement uses TRBV28 and TRBJ1-1; D is undetermined. This CDR3 contains 11 residues. V lost 5 bases, J lost 7 bases, and 8 bases lay in between. Germline-derived CDR1 and CDR2 are MDHEN and SYDVKM. DNA for the CDR3: TGTGCCAGCAGTGAGCAGGATGAAGCTTTCTTT. It codes for CASSEQDEAFF. The complete variable domain, with remaining parts taken from reference TRBV28 and TRBJ1-1, reads DVKVTQSSRYLVKRTGEKVFLECVQDMDHENMFWYRQDPGLGLRLIYFSYDVKMKEKGDIPEGYSVSREKKERFSLILESASTNQTSMYLCASSEQDEAFFGQGTRLTVV.

This clone was recorded only once. This chain connects TRBV10-1 to TRBJ2-6; TRBD1 agrees at 10 bases. V lost 11 bases and J lost 5; bases outside the gene matches: 18. Germline values: CDR1 WNHNN, CDR2 SYGVQD (reference sequence). The CDR3 totals 18 residues. Here the CDR3 DNA reads TGCGCCCCCCCTATCCGGGACAGGGGATCCGCTTGGGCCAACGTCCTGACTTTC. Translated, it gives CAPPIRDRGSAWANVLTF.

V usage is TRBV11-2 and J usage is TRBJ2-7; 11 bases map to TRBD2. Germline lookup yields CDR1 SGHAT and CDR2 FQNNGV. This CDR3 is built from 16 residues. Trimming at V came to 4 bases and at J to 1 base, leaving 6 bases not matched to a gene. CDR3 sequence reads: CASSSYSSGRSYEQYF. The DNA for the CDR3 is TGTGCCAGCAGCTCCTACTCTAGCGGGAGGTCCTACGAGCAGTACTTC.

V and J are TRBV5-4 and TRBJ2-6; D is ambiguous. CDR3 length: 15 residues. CDR1 and CDR2 from the germline V gene are SGHNT and YYREEE (reference sequence). Trimming shortened V by 1 base and J by 0 bases, and 5 bases separated the two germline ends. Here the CDR3 reads CASSLRISGANVLTF. The DNA for the CDR3 is TGTGCCAGCAGCTTGAGGATCTCTGGGGCCAACGTCCTGACTTTC. The variable domain in full, completed from reference TRBV5-4 and TRBJ2-6, reads ETGVTQSPTHLIKTRGQQVTLRCSSQSGHNTVSWYQQALGQGPQFIFQYYREEENGRGNFPPRFSGLQFPNYSSELNVNALELDDSALYLCASSLRISGANVLTFGAGSRLTVL.

The chain recombines TRBV27 with TRBJ2-2; D may be TRBD1 (6 bases). This CDR3 contains 15 residues. Germline V gene sequence: CDR1 MNHEY, CDR2 SMNVEV (reference sequence). The ends were cut back, 2 bases at V and 2 bases at J, with 9 bases in the middle. CDR3 loop: CASSLNRANTGELFF. The CDR3, as DNA: TGTGCCAGCAGTTTAAACAGGGCAAACACCGGGGAGCTGTTTTTT.

The chain combines TRBV5-4 with TRBJ1-5, with D possibly TRBD1 on 5 matching bases. Germline CDR1 is SGHNT and CDR2 is YYREEE (reference sequence). Trimming took off 0 bases at V and 2 bases at J, with 9 bases between the two ends. CDR3 length: 15 residues. Here the CDR3 reads CASSLDGGGNQPQHF. CDR3 bases: TGTGCCAGCAGCTTGGACGGGGGTGGCAATCAGCCCCAGCATTTT.

V gene TRBV5-4 combines with J gene TRBJ2-5, with D possibly being TRBD1 (5 bases). Per the germline V gene, CDR1 is SGHNT and CDR2 is YYREEE (reference sequence). V shed 4 bases and J shed 1 base, with 14 bases lying between them. The CDR3 totals 15 residues. The CDR3 protein is CASSPSGAGQETQYF. In DNA, the CDR3 is TGTGCCAGCAGCCCTTCTGGGGCAGGCCAAGAGACCCAGTACTTC. Full variable domain (remainder filled in from reference TRBV5-4 and TRBJ2-5): ETGVTQSPTHLIKTRGQQVTLRCSSQSGHNTVSWYQQALGQGPQFIFQYYREEENGRGNFPPRFSGLQFPNYSSELNVNALELDDSALYLCASSPSGAGQETQYFGPGTRLLVL.

V usage is TRBV6-1 and J usage is TRBJ1-4, with D possibly being TRBD1 (5 bases). Germline loops: CDR1 MNHNS, CDR2 SASEGT. Trimming left V 7 bases short and J 7 bases short, with 16 bases between. The CDR3 is 14 residues long. CDR3 DNA: TGTGCCAGCAATGACGGGACGGGTACTGAAAAACTGTTTTTT. Amino acids: CASNDGTGTEKLFF.

J is TRBJ1-5 and V is TRBV2; a weak D match, TRBD1 (6 bases). The CDR3 has 16 amino acids. In germline, CDR1 is SNHLY, CDR2 FYNNEI. V lost 3 bases and J lost 9, with 21 bases in between. This chain's CDR3 is CASSEWGAQPNLPQHF. CDR3 DNA: TGTGCCAGCAGTGAGTGGGGGGCACAGCCTAATTTGCCCCAGCATTTT.

This chain joins TRBV19 and TRBJ2-2, with 8 bases identical to TRBD2. Looked up from germline, CDR1 is LNHDA and CDR2 is SQIVND (reference sequence). Unmatched junction bases numbered 9, after V lost 5 bases and J lost 7 bases. The CDR3 is 15 residues long. The CDR3 protein is CASSVGLDGVGELFF. The CDR3 DNA reads as TGTGCCAGTAGTGTGGGACTAGACGGTGTCGGGGAGCTGTTTTTT.

This clone was counted once. CDR3 in amino acids: CASSLASGSVSYEQYF. CDR3 bases: TGTGCCAGCAGCTTAGCTTCGGGCTCCGTCTCCTACGAGCAGTACTTC. This chain joins TRBV7-8 and TRBJ2-7; D gene unclear. V lost 0 bases and J lost 0, with 12 bases in between. The CDR3 extends over 16 amino acids. The germline V gene has CDR1 SGHVS and CDR2 FQNEAQ. Full variable domain (remainder filled in from reference TRBV7-8 and TRBJ2-7): GAGVSQSPRYKVAKRGQDVALRCDPISGHVSLFWYQQALGQGPEFLTYFQNEAQLDKSGLPSDRFFAERPEGSVSTLKIQRTQQEDSAVYLCASSLASGSVSYEQYFGPGTRLTVT.

The rearrangement joins TRBV4-3 to TRBJ1-1; D possibly corresponds to TRBD1 (5 bases). V lost 1 base, J lost 3 bases, and 6 bases lay in between. CDR3 length: 13 residues. Germline V gene data show CDR1 as LGHNA and CDR2 as YSLEER. The CDR3 loop reads CASSQGGYTEAFF. CDR3 in DNA: TGCGCCAGCAGCCAAGGGGGCTACACTGAAGCTTTCTTT.

The chain carries TRBV2 and TRBJ2-1; 10 bases are a match to TRBD1. Germline CDR1 is SNHLY and CDR2 is FYNNEI. This CDR3 is 15 amino acids long. V lost 7 bases, J lost 9 bases, and 12 bases stayed unmatched. The CDR3 DNA follows: TGTGCCAGCAATGGGGGGACAGGGGCAGTGGGTGAGCAGTTCTTC. It specifies CASNGGTGAVGEQFF.

The CDR3 is CASSDSGGEPLYGYTF. Written as DNA, the CDR3 is TGTGCCAGCAGTGACTCGGGAGGGGAACCTTTATATGGCTACACCTTC. The rearrangement joins TRBV6-4 to TRBJ1-2; D is perhaps TRBD1 (5 bases). The V end lost 0 bases, the J end lost 5 bases, and 16 bases lay between the germline ends. Germline V lookup: CDR1 MRHNA, CDR2 SNTAGT. The CDR3 is 16 residues long.

The CDR3 sequence is CASNWDSHYNEQFF. The CDR3 DNA reads as TGTGCCAGCAACTGGGACTCACACTACAATGAGCAGTTCTTC. This chain links TRBV2 with TRBJ2-1, with TRBD2 as a possible D gene (6 bases). Germline CDR1 is SNHLY and CDR2 is FYNNEI. The germline V and J ends were trimmed by 7 bases and 3 bases, with 13 bases remaining between them. CDR3 length: 14 amino acids.